This TCR beta chain was retrieved from a study of early T cells in non-severe SARS-CoV-2 infection. Study at large: Chains from this unsorted whole-blood bulk RNA could not be paired.

Each cDNA molecule carried a unique molecular identifier. Each CDR3 protein is one row after TCRdb ran MiXCR on the 5' RACE reads. The data contain some 40,000 distinct CDR3 sequences, around 5% of them singletons. The sample holds many counts of this clonotype. V lost 6 bases, J lost 2 bases, and 2 bases stayed unmatched. This CDR3 spans 14 amino acids. Germline-derived CDR1 and CDR2 are SGHTA and FQGTGA. The chain couples TRBV7-3 to TRBJ2-2; the match to TRBD1 covers 8 bases. This clonotype was obtained from an adult who was a healthcare worker with PCR-confirmed SARS-CoV-2 infection or an uninfected control (not recorded which). Sequencing input: whole blood. In DNA, the CDR3 is TGTGCCAGCAGGGGGACAGGCAACACCGGGGAGCTGTTTTTT. Amino acids: CASRGTGNTGELFF.